The present TCR beta chain was sequenced within a study of Ad26.COV2.S vaccination and SARS-CoV-2 variants. Across the study: The donor participated in the COV1001 trial, in its Ad26.COV2.S arm. Intramuscular Ad26.COV2.S at 5x10^10 or 1x10^11 viral particles.

TCRdb's table, derived via immunoSEQ multiplex PCR, lists solely in-frame clones and lacks some. Of hundreds of thousands of clones detected, about 85% appear once; the ten largest clones hold around 6.6%. The V gene lost 1 base and the J gene lost 0 bases, with 14 bases spanning the gap. CDR1 is SGHRS, CDR2 YFSETQ, per germline. This CDR3 has 17 amino acids. Treatment indicated: some 20 received Ad26.COV2.S at low or high dose, single or two shots; 5 received placebo; per-sample allocation not given. At day 63 after the first vaccine or placebo injection, samples were drawn. The gene calls are TRBV5-1 and TRBJ1-3; D is possibly TRBD1 (6 bases). Sample: peripheral blood, taken in a trial of Ad26.COV2.S vaccine versus placebo. This TCR was recovered from a person between 18 and 65 years old who received the Ad26.COV2.S COVID-19 vaccine or a placebo. CDR3 nucleotide sequence: TGCGCCAGCAGCTTGACAAAGGGGGGGACCTCTGGAAACACCATATATTTT. This translates into CASSLTKGGTSGNTIYF. Full variable domain (rest looked up from reference TRBV5-1 and TRBJ1-3): KAGVTQTPRYLIKTRGQQVTLSCSPISGHRSVSWYQQTPGQGLQFLFEYFSETQRNKGNFPGRFSGRQFSNSRSEMNVSTLELGDSALYLCASSLTKGGTSGNTIYFGEGSWLTVV.